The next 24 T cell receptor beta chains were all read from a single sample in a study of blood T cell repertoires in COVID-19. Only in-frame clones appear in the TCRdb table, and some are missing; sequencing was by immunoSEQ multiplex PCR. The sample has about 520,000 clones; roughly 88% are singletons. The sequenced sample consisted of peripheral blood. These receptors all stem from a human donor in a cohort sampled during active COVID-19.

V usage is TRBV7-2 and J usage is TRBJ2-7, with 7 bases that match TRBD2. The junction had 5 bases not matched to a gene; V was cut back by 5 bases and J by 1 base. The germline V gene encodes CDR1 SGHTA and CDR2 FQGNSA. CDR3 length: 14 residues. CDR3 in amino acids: CASSRSGGSYEQYF. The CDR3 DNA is TGTGCCAGCAGCCGCTCCGGGGGGTCCTACGAGCAGTACTTC.

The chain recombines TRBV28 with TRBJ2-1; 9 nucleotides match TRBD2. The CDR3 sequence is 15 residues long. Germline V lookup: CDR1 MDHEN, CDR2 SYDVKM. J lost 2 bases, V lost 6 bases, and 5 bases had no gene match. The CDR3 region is CASSLAGSTYNEQFF. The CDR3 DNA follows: TGTGCCAGCAGCCTAGCGGGGTCTACCTACAATGAGCAGTTCTTC.

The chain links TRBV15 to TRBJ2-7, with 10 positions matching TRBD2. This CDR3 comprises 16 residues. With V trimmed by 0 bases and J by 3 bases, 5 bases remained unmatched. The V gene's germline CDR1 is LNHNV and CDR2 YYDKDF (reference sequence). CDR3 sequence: CATSRDSPSGSYEQYF. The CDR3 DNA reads TGTGCCACCAGCAGAGATTCCCCTAGCGGGAGCTACGAGCAGTACTTC.

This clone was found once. The CDR3 DNA follows: TGTGCCAGCAGTTTAGGACAGACAAACATTCAGTACTTC. Amino acids: CASSLGQTNIQYF. V is TRBV12-3 or TRBV12-4 and J is TRBJ2-4, with D possibly TRBD1 on 5 matching bases. This CDR3 comprises 13 residues. With 1 base removed from V and 6 bases from J, the gap between germline ends came to 7 bases.

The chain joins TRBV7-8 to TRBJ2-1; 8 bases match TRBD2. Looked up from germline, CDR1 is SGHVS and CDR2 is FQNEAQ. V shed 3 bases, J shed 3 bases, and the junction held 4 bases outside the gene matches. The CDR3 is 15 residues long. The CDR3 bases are TGTGCCAGCAGCTTGAAGCGGGAGCTCTACAATGAGCAGTTCTTC. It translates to CASSLKRELYNEQFF.

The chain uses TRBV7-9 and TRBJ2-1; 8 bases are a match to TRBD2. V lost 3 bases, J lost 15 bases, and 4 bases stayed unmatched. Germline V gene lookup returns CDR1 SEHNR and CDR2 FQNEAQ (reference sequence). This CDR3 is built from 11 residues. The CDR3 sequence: CASSLSGSWFF. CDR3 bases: TGTGCCAGCAGCTTGAGCGGGAGCTGGTTCTTC.

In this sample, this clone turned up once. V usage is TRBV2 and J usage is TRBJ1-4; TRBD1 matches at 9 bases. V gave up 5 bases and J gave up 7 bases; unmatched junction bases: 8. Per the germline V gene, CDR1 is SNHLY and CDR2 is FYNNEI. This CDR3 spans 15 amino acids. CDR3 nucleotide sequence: TGTGCCAGCAGTTTTACAGGGGGCAAGGGTGAAAAACTGTTTTTT. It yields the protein CASSFTGGKGEKLFF.

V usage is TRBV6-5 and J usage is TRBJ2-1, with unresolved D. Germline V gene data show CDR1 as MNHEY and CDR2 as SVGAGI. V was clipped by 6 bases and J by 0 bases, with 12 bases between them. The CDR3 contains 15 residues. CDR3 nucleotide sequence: TGTGCCAGCAGGATAGCAACGAGCTCCTACAATGAGCAGTTCTTC. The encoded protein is CASRIATSSYNEQFF.

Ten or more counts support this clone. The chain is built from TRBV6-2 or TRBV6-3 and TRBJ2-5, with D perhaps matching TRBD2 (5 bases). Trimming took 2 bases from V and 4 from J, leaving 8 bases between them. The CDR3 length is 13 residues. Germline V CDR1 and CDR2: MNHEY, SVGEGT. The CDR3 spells CASSYQRRETQYF. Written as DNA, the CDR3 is TGTGCCAGCAGTTACCAGCGGAGAGAGACCCAGTACTTC.

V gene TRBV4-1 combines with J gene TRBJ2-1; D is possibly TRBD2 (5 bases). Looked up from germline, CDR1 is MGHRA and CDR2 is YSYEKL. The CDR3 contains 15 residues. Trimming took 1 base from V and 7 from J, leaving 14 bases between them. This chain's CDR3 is CASSQGPGRWNEQFF. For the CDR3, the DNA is TGCGCCAGCAGCCAAGGCCCGGGAAGATGGAATGAGCAGTTCTTC.

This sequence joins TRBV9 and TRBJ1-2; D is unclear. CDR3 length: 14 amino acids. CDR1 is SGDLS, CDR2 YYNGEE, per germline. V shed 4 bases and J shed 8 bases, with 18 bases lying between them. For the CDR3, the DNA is TGTGCCAGCAGCCCGGGGAGGTTCTGTTGCGGCTACACCTTC. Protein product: CASSPGRFCCGYTF.

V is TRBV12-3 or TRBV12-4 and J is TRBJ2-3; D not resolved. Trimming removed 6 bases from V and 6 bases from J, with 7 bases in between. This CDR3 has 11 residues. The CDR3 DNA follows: TGTGCCAGCAGCCCGCGGGATACGCAGTATTTT. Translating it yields CASSPRDTQYF.

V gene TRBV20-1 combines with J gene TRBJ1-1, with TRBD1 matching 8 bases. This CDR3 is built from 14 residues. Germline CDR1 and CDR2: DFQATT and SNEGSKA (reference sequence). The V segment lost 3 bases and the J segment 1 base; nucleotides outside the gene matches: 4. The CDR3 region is CSASPQGGNTEAFF. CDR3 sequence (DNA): TGCAGTGCTAGTCCACAGGGGGGGAACACTGAAGCTTTCTTT.

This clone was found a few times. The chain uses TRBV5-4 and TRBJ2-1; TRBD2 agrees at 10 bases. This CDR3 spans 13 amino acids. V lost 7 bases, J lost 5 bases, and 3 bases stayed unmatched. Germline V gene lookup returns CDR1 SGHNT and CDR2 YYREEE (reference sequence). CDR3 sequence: CASGTSANNEQFF. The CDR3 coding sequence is TGTGCCAGCGGGACTAGCGCAAACAATGAGCAGTTCTTC.

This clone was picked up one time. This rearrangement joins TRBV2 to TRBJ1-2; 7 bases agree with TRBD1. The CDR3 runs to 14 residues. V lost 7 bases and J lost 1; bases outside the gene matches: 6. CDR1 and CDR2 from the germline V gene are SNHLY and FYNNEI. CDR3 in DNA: TGTGCCAGCAAGAGGGACAGCAATAACTATGGCTACACCTTC. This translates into CASKRDSNNYGYTF.

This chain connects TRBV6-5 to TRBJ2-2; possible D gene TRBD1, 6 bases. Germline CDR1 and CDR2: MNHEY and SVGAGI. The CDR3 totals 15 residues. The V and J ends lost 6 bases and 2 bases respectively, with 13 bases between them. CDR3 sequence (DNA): TGTGCCAGCAGACCAACAGGGATTAACACCGGGGAGCTGTTTTTT. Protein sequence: CASRPTGINTGELFF.

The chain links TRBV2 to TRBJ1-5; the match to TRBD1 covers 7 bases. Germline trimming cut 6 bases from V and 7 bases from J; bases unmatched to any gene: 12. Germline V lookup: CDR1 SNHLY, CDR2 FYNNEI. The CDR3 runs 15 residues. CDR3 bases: TGTGCCAGCAGCGGGGGAGAGGGGGCAGTCCAGCCCCAGCATTTT. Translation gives CASSGGEGAVQPQHF. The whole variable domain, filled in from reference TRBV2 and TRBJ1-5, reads EPEVTQTPSHQVTQMGQEVILRCVPISNHLYFYWYRQILGQKVEFLVSFYNNEISEKSEIFDDQFSVERPDGSNFTLKIRSTKLEDSAMYFCASSGGEGAVQPQHFGDGTRLSIL.

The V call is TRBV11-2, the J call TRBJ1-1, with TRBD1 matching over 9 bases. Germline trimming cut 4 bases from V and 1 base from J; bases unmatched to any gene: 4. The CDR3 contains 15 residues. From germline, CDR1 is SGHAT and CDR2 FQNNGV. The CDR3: CASSSGQGANTEAFF. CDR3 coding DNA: TGTGCCAGCAGCTCGGGACAGGGAGCGAACACTGAAGCTTTCTTT.

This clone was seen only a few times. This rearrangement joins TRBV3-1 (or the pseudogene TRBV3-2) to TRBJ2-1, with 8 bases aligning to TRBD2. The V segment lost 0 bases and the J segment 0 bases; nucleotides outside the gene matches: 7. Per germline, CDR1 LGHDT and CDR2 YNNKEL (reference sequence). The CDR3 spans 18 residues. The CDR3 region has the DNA TGTGCCAGCAGCCAAGATCTATTAGCGGGGAGCTCCTACAATGAGCAGTTCTTC. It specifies CASSQDLLAGSSYNEQFF.

The CDR3 sequence is CASSRAGTRGHEQYF. CDR3 sequence (DNA): TGTGCCAGCAGCAGAGCCGGGACTAGGGGGCACGAGCAGTACTTC. The J gene is TRBJ2-7, the V gene TRBV9, with D possibly TRBD2 on 8 matching bases. Germline CDR1 and CDR2: SGDLS and YYNGEE. The CDR3 runs 15 residues. V lost 4 bases to trimming and J lost 5 bases, with 19 bases between them.

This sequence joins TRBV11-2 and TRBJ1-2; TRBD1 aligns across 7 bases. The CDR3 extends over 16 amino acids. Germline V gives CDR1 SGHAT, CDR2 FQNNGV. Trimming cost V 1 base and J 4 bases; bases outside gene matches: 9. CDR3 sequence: CASSLAFDRESYGYTF. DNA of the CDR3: TGTGCCAGCAGCTTAGCTTTTGACAGGGAAAGCTATGGCTACACCTTC.

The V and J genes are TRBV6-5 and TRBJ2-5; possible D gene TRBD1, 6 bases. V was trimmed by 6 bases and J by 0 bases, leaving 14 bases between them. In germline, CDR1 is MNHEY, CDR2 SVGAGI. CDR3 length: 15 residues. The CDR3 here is CASRVDSLYQETQYF. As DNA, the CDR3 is TGTGCCAGCAGGGTGGACAGCCTGTACCAAGAGACCCAGTACTTC.

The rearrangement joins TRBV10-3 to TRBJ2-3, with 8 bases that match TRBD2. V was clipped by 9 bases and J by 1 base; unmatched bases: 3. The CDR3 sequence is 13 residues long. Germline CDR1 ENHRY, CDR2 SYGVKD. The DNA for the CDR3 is TGTGCCATAGCGGGAGATGGCACAGATACGCAGTATTTT. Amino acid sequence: CAIAGDGTDTQYF.

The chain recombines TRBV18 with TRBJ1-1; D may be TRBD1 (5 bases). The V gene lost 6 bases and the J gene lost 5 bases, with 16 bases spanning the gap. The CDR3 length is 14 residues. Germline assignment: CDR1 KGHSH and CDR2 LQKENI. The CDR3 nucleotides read TGTGCCAGCTCCGATGGTCCTGGGGGGACTGAAGCTTTCTTT. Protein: CASSDGPGGTEAFF.